These 21 T cell receptor beta chains originate from one sample sequenced in a study of CD8 T cells in Susac syndrome. RNA amounts of roughly 0.5 to 1 ug underwent reverse transcription with random hexamers. TCRdb re-analysed the immunoSEQ multiplex PCR reads in MiXCR, keeping a single row per CDR3 protein. The sample comprises about 190,000 distinct CDR3 sequences, around 95% of which are singletons, and 0.095% to 0.12% rests with the top ten. Sample: CD4+ T cells from PBMCs. The receptors here all came from a human donor in good health.

The V and J genes are TRBV11-1 and TRBJ1-1; no definite D call. Trimming shortened V by 7 bases and J by 0 bases, and 9 bases separated the two germline ends. CDR3 size: 13 residues. The V gene's germline CDR1 is SGHAT and CDR2 FQDESV (reference sequence). CDR3 DNA sequence: TGTGCCAGCACGGAGGGCTTGAACACTGAAGCTTTCTTT. It yields the protein CASTEGLNTEAFF.

The DNA of the CDR3 is TGTGCCAGCAGACAAATTTGGGAGGAAAAACTGTTTTTT. Translation: CASRQIWEEKLFF. The rearrangement joins TRBV25-1 to TRBJ1-4; D ambiguous. Deletions cut 6 bases from V and 8 bases from J, with 13 bases between. The V gene's germline CDR1 is MGHDK and CDR2 SYGVNS. The CDR3 sequence is 13 residues long.

The rearrangement uses TRBV15 and TRBJ2-3; D ambiguous. The CDR3 totals 14 residues. Germline V CDR1 and CDR2: LNHNV, YYDKDF (reference sequence). V was clipped by 6 bases and J by 3 bases, with 13 bases between them. CDR3 in DNA: TGTGCCACCAGGGGCTACGATTTGACAGATACGCAGTATTTT. Translation: CATRGYDLTDTQYF.

The rearrangement links TRBV5-4 to TRBJ1-2; D is perhaps TRBD1 (5 bases). Germline values: CDR1 SGHNT, CDR2 YYREEE (reference sequence). V was trimmed by 0 bases and J by 8 bases, leaving 11 bases between them. The CDR3 is 13 amino acids. For the CDR3, the DNA is TGTGCCAGCAGCTTGGGCAGGGTTGTGGGCTACACCTTC. The encoded protein is CASSLGRVVGYTF. The variable domain in full, with the rest retrieved from reference TRBV5-4 and TRBJ1-2, is ETGVTQSPTHLIKTRGQQVTLRCSSQSGHNTVSWYQQALGQGPQFIFQYYREEENGRGNFPPRFSGLQFPNYSSELNVNALELDDSALYLCASSLGRVVGYTFGSGTRLTVV.

This sequence joins TRBV6-5 and TRBJ2-3, with TRBD2 matching 9 bases. The germline gives CDR1 MNHEY, CDR2 SVGAGI. The J segment lost 5 bases and the V segment lost 6 bases, leaving 9 bases of the junction unmatched. The CDR3 is 15 residues long. The CDR3 DNA is TGTGCCAGCAGGGATAGCGGGGGAGGGATAGATACGCAGTATTTT. The encoded protein is CASRDSGGGIDTQYF.

This chain uses TRBV6-5 with TRBJ1-3; the D gene is possibly TRBD1 (6 bases). Germline V lookup: CDR1 MNHEY, CDR2 SVGAGI. The CDR3 has 15 residues. V gave up 4 bases and J gave up 2 bases, with 12 bases separating them. The CDR3 bases are TGTGCCAGCAGTTTTCAACAGGGCCCTGGAAACACCATATATTTT. This sequence encodes CASSFQQGPGNTIYF.

The chain links TRBV4-3 to TRBJ1-6; perhaps TRBD1 as D (6 bases). Per the germline V gene, CDR1 is LGHNA and CDR2 is YSLEER. This CDR3 comprises 14 residues. V was trimmed by 5 bases and J by 10 bases, leaving 15 bases between them. The CDR3 DNA follows: TGCGCCAGCAGCATCGGCCGGGACAACTCACCCCTCCACTTT. It encodes CASSIGRDNSPLHF.

The V and J genes are TRBV29-1 and TRBJ1-5; unclear D gene. The V end was cut by 4 bases, the J end by 4 bases, with 8 bases between. This CDR3 spans 12 amino acids. CDR1 is SQVTM, CDR2 ANQGSEA, per germline. The CDR3, as DNA: TGCAGCGTTGGACACTTAAATCAGCCCCAGCATTTT. Its translation: CSVGHLNQPQHF.

This chain links TRBV29-1 with TRBJ1-2, with D possibly being TRBD1 (6 bases). This CDR3 has 12 amino acids. CDR1 and CDR2 from the germline V gene are SQVTM and ANQGSEA. V shed 3 bases and J shed 8 bases, with 13 bases lying between them. CDR3 nucleotide sequence: TGCAGCGTTGATTGGGAGGGGGAAGGCTACACCTTC. It is translated as CSVDWEGEGYTF.

This rearrangement joins TRBV28 to TRBJ2-3, with D perhaps TRBD2 (6 bases). V dropped 7 bases and J dropped 3 bases, with 14 bases sitting between them. This CDR3 has 14 amino acids. CDR1 and CDR2 (germline): MDHEN, SYDVKM. CDR3 loop: CASIPGGLTDTQYF. In DNA, the CDR3 is TGTGCCAGCATCCCTGGGGGGTTGACAGATACGCAGTATTTT.

The chain has TRBV15 and TRBJ1-6; 9 nucleotides align to TRBD1. After removal of 3 bases from V and 5 bases from J, the junction contained 14 bases not matched to a gene. The CDR3 is made up of 19 amino acids. Germline CDR1 is LNHNV and CDR2 is YYDKDF (reference sequence). Here the CDR3 reads CATSSVFGQGLSDNSPLHF. The CDR3 DNA is TGTGCCACCAGCAGTGTCTTCGGACAGGGGTTGTCAGATAATTCACCCCTCCACTTT.

The chain employs TRBV24-1 and TRBJ2-1, with a weak D call TRBD2 (7 bases). V lost 7 bases and J 6 bases, leaving 15 bases between the germline ends. CDR3 length: 14 amino acids. Per the germline V gene, CDR1 is KGHDR and CDR2 is SFDVKD. The CDR3 DNA follows: TGTGCCACCAGCTCGGGGGGCCCCTCCAATGAGCAGTTCTTC. This sequence encodes CATSSGGPSNEQFF.

V is TRBV6-2 or TRBV6-3 and J is TRBJ2-6, with D perhaps TRBD1 (6 bases). This CDR3 has 14 amino acids. V was clipped by 5 bases and J by 5 bases, with 10 bases between them. Germline V gene data show CDR1 as MNHEY and CDR2 as SVGEGT. The CDR3 region is CASSTTGRANVLTF. For the CDR3, the DNA is TGTGCCAGCAGTACGACAGGCCGGGCCAACGTCCTGACTTTC.

The chain recombines TRBV12-3 or TRBV12-4 with TRBJ1-1; 8 nucleotides align to TRBD1. Trimming cost V 10 bases and J 6 bases; bases outside gene matches: 7. The CDR3 sequence is 12 residues long. CDR3 amino acids: CATGGWGAEAFF. Written as DNA, the CDR3 is TGTGCCACAGGGGGCTGGGGCGCTGAAGCTTTCTTT.

The V gene is TRBV30, the J gene TRBJ1-3; unclear D gene. Germline CDR1 and CDR2: GTSNPN and SVGIG (reference sequence). V lost 3 bases, J lost 5 bases, and 11 bases lay in between. This CDR3 has 13 residues. CDR3 DNA sequence: TGTGCCTGGAGGATACCTGGAAGAAACACCATATATTTT. It specifies CAWRIPGRNTIYF.

The chain joins TRBV12-3 or TRBV12-4 to TRBJ2-2; D gene uncertain. Between the trimmed V and J ends, which lost 7 bases and 8 bases, there was a span of 20 bases. The length of the CDR3 is 15 residues. The CDR3 protein is CASTEYHPRLGELFF. Written as DNA, the CDR3 is TGTGCCAGCACCGAATATCACCCGAGGTTGGGGGAGCTGTTTTTT.

The rearrangement uses TRBV5-1 and TRBJ2-7, with 7 bases that match TRBD2. Germline values: CDR1 SGHRS, CDR2 YFSETQ. CDR3 length: 14 amino acids. The V and J ends lost 4 bases and 3 bases, in that order; junction bases with no gene match: 7. DNA of the CDR3: TGCGCCAGCAGCCCCGGGACTAACAACTACGAGCAGTACGTC. Translation gives CASSPGTNNYEQYV.

This clonotype was observed once. The chain recombines TRBV18 with TRBJ1-2; D is undetermined. Trimming cost V 3 bases and J 5 bases, with 10 bases left between them. The CDR3 spans 13 residues. CDR1 and CDR2 (germline): KGHSH, LQKENI. The CDR3 loop is CASSPGRRYGYTF. CDR3 bases: TGTGCCAGCTCACCGGGGAGGCGGTATGGCTACACCTTC.

The V and J genes are TRBV9 and TRBJ2-6; 7 nucleotides agree with TRBD1. This CDR3 has 15 amino acids. With 4 bases clipped from V and 2 bases from J, the junction kept 3 bases outside the gene matches. Germline CDR1 SGDLS, CDR2 YYNGEE. The CDR3 DNA reads TGTGCCAGCAGCCCCGACAGGGCTGGGGCCAACGTCCTGACTTTC. Its protein is CASSPDRAGANVLTF.

The chain has TRBV14 and TRBJ2-1; a weak D match, TRBD1 (6 bases). The length of the CDR3 is 15 residues. With 8 bases removed from V and 6 bases from J, the gap between germline ends came to 20 bases. Germline V CDR1 and CDR2: SGHDN, FVKESK. The chain's CDR3 is CASRDKGLDSNEQFF. In nucleotides, the CDR3 is TGTGCCAGCCGGGACAAGGGCCTCGACAGCAATGAGCAGTTCTTC. Based on the CDR3 plus reference TRBV14 and TRBJ2-1, the full variable domain is EAGVTQFPSHSVIEKGQTVTLRCDPISGHDNLYWYRRVMGKEIKFLLHFVKESKQDESGMPNNRFLAERTGGTYSTLKVQPAELEDSGVYFCASRDKGLDSNEQFFGPGTRLTVL.

This clonotype was found once. The chain carries TRBV30 and TRBJ1-5; D gene unclear. V dropped 2 bases and J dropped 7 bases, with 12 bases sitting between them. CDR3 length: 13 residues. Germline V gene lookup returns CDR1 GTSNPN and CDR2 SVGIG (reference sequence). CDR3: CAWSPGVQQPQHF. As DNA, the CDR3 is TGTGCCTGGAGTCCAGGCGTCCAGCAGCCCCAGCATTTT.